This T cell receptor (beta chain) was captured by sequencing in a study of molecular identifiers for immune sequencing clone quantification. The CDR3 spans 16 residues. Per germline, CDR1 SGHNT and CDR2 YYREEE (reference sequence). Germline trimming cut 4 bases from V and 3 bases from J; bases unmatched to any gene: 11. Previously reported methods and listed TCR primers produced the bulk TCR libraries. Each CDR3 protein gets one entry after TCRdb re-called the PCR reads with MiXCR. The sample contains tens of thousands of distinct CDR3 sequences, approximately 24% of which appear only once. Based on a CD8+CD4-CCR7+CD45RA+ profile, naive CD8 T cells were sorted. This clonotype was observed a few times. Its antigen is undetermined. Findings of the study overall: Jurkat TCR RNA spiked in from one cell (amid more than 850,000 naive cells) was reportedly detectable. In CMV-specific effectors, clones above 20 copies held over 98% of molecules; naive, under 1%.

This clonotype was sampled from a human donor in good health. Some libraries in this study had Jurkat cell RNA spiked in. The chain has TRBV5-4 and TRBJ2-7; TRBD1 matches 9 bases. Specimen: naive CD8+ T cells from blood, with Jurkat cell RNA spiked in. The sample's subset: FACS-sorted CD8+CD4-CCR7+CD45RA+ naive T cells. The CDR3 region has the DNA TGTGCCAGCAGCGAGGTCCCGGGACAGGGAGGCTACGAGCAGTACTTC. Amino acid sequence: CASSEVPGQGGYEQYF.